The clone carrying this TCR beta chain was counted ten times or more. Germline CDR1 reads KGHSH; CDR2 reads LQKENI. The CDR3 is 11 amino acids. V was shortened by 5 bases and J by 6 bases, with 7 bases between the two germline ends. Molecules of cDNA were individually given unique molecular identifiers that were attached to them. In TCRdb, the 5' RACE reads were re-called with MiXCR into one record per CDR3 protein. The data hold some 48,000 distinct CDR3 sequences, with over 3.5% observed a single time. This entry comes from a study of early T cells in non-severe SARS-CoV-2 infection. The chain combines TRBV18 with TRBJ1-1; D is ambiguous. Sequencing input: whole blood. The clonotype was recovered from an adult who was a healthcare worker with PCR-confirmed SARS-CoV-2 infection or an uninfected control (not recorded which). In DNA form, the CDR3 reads TGTGCCAGCTCATCTAACTCTGAAGCTTTCTTT. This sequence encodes CASSSNSEAFF.